This TCR beta chain emerged from a study of T cell changes during pregnancy in multiple sclerosis. TCRdb's table, derived via immunoSEQ multiplex PCR, lists solely in-frame clones and lacks some. The sample yields about 59,000 clones, 90% to 95% seen once. The CDR3 totals 17 residues. This TCR was recovered from a female donor with multiple sclerosis, enrolled in a pregnancy study. V is TRBV21-1 and J is TRBJ2-7; the D call TRBD2 from the table was never checked on the DNA. TRBV21-1 constitutes a pseudogene. The sample here was CD4+ T cells from peripheral blood mononuclear cells, taken before pregnancy. CDR3 DNA sequence: TGTGCCAGCACCTCCGGGACTAGCGGGAGGTTCGAGAGCGAGCAGTACTTC. It specifies CASTSGTSGRFESEQYF.